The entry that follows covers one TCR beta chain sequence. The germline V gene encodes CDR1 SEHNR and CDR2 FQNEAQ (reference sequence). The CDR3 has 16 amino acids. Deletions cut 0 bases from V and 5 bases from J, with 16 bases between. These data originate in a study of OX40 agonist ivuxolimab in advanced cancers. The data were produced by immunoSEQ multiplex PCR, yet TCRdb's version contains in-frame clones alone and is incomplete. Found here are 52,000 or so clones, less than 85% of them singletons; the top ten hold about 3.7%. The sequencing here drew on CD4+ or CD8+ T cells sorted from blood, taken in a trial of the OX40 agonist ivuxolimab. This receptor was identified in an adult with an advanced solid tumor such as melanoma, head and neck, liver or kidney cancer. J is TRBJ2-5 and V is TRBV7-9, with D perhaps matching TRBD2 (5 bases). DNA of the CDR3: TGTGCCAGCAGCTTAGCATCAATCGGGGTCGGGGAGACCCAGTACTTC. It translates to CASSLASIGVGETQYF.